A selection of T cell receptor beta chains follows, all from one sample in a study of T cell responses to AZD1222 COVID-19 vaccine. The repertoire was sequenced with immunoSEQ multiplex PCR; TCRdb's copy has only in-frame clones and lacks some. The sample lists just over 150,000 clones; approximately 90% were seen once. The sample in question was peripheral blood, obtained on day 0 of AZD1222 vaccination. These receptors were taken from an adult in good health. Both conserved end residues are part of each CDR3.

V,J,CDR3
TRBV7-8,TRBJ1-3,CASSPRDRGSGNTIYF
TRBV18,TRBJ1-3,CASSKYSGNTIYF
TRBV19,TRBJ1-1,CASRGQMNTEAFF
TRBV18,TRBJ1-4,CASSLNTGAANEKLFF
TRBV4-3,TRBJ2-1,CASSQRRLAGGSINNEQFF
TRBV29-1,TRBJ2-6,CSVLDEAGANVLTF
TRBV2,TRBJ2-5,CASNPLRGGETQYF
TRBV28,TRBJ1-2,CASSELRNRGYTF
TRBV28,TRBJ1-5,CASSLRGYSNQPQHF
TRBV5-1,TRBJ1-1,CASSLAGQTNTEAFF
TRBV10-3,TRBJ2-3,CAISESSRGISTDTQYF
TRBV27,TRBJ2-7,CASSPRTEMTYEQYF
TRBV11-3,TRBJ1-1,CASSLTGDVTEAFF
TRBV5-1,TRBJ1-6,CASSETGGPNSPLHF
TRBV5-6,TRBJ1-6,CASSLGPRGTNSPLHF
TRBV6-5,TRBJ2-7,CASSSTRTEQYF
TRBV29-1,TRBJ1-2,CSVEYGYTF
TRBV11-3,TRBJ2-5,CASSLGGGSQETQYF
TRBV28,TRBJ2-1,CASRSSGSYNEQFF
TRBV4-2,TRBJ2-5,CASSQDPRTGFGETQYF
TRBV5-6,TRBJ1-2,CASSLYEGHGYTF
TRBV7-2,TRBJ2-4,CASSSSELHIQYF
TRBV5-1,TRBJ2-5,CASSLGAGTGETQYF
TRBV6-5,TRBJ2-7,CASSYGVPGHSYEQYF
TRBV5-1,TRBJ2-5,CASSVYGMGETQYF
TRBV19,TRBJ2-2,CASSMTQGKNTGELFF
TRBV28,TRBJ1-2,CASSPPTAGYGYTF
TRBV27,TRBJ2-7,CASSLVIAGVHREQYF
TRBV14,TRBJ1-4,CASSPLSPTGRPSEKLFF
TRBV25-1,TRBJ2-7,CASSESTYEQYF
TRBV6-5,TRBJ1-4,CASSSMDRGSEKLFF
TRBV20-1,TRBJ1-2,CSASLWGEGGYTF
TRBV18,TRBJ2-3,CASERLTRSTDTQYF
TRBV7-2,TRBJ1-2,CASSLGRGQWYGYTF
TRBV19,TRBJ2-7,CASTSGTSGRAEQYF
TRBV5-1,TRBJ1-6,CASSLGGERNSPLHF
TRBV14,TRBJ1-1,CASSLGQVGNTEAFF
TRBV11-1,TRBJ2-1,CASSFAGWEFF
TRBV7-9,TRBJ2-2,CASSPRLAVLLTNTGELFF
TRBV13,TRBJ2-5,CASSLSPLAEETQYF
TRBV4-3,TRBJ2-1,CASSQVLREVDEQFF
TRBV18,TRBJ1-2,CASSPTTNYGYTF
TRBV7-9,TRBJ1-1,CASSEYDRDSEAFF
TRBV7-2,TRBJ2-1,CASSLVQREGSYNEQFF
TRBV19,TRBJ1-4,CASSMGGSRLNEKLFF
TRBV7-9,TRBJ2-5,CASSLSRETQYF
TRBV19,TRBJ1-1,CASKEGGNTEAFF
TRBV5-1,TRBJ1-1,CASRVARNTEAFF
TRBV15,TRBJ2-1,CATSRDGGPRPNEQFF
TRBV7-2,TRBJ2-1,CASSLGTGRNEQFF